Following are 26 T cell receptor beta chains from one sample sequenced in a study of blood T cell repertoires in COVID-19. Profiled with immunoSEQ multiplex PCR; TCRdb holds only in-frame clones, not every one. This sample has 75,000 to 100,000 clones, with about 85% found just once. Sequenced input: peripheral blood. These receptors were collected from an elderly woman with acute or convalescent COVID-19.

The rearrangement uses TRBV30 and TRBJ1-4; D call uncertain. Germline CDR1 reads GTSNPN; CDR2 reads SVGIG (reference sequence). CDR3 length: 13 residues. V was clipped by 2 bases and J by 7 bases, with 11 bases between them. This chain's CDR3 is CAWSRGSREKLFF. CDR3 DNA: TGTGCCTGGAGTCGTGGGAGTCGTGAAAAACTGTTTTTT.

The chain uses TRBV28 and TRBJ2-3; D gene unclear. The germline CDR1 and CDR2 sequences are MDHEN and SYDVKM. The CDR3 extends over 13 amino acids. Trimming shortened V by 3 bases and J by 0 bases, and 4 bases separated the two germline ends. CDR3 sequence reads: CASSLRSTDTQYF. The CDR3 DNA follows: TGTGCCAGCAGTTTGAGGAGCACAGATACGCAGTATTTT.

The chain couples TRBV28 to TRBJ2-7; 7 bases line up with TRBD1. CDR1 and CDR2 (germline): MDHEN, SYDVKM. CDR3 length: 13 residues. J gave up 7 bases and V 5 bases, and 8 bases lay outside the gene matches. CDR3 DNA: TGTGCCAGCAGTCCCGGGACAGTTGTGGAGCAGTACTTC. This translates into CASSPGTVVEQYF.

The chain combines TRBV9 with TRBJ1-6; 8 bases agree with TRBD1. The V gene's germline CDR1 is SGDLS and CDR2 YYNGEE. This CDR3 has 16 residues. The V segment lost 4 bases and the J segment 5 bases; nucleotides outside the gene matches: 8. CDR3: CASSPRTGSDNSPLHF. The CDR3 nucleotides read TGTGCCAGCAGCCCGAGGACAGGGTCGGATAATTCACCCCTCCACTTT.

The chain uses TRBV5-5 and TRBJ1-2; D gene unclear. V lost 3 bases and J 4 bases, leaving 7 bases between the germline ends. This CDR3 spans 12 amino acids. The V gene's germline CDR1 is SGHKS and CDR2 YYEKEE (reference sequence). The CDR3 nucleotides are TGTGCCAGCAGCTCTGAGGGCTATGGCTACACCTTC. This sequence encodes CASSSEGYGYTF.

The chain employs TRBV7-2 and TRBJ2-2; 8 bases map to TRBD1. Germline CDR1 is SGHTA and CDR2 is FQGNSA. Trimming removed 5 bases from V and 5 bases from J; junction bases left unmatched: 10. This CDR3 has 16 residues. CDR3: CASSPRRGPRTGELFF. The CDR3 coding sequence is TGTGCCAGCAGCCCTCGCAGGGGGCCGAGGACCGGGGAGCTGTTTTTT.

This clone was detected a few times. Here the CDR3 DNA reads TGCAGTGCTATGGCAGGCTATGGCTACACCTTC. Its protein is CSAMAGYGYTF. The chain employs TRBV20-1 and TRBJ1-2; D is undetermined. The V gene lost 4 bases and the J gene lost 4 bases, with 7 bases spanning the gap. The length of the CDR3 is 11 residues. Germline V CDR1 and CDR2: DFQATT, SNEGSKA (reference sequence).

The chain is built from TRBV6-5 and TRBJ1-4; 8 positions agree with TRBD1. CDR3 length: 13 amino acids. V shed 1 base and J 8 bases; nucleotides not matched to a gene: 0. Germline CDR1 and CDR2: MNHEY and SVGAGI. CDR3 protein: CASSYWTGEKLFF. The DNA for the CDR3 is TGTGCCAGCAGTTACTGGACAGGGGAAAAACTGTTTTTT.

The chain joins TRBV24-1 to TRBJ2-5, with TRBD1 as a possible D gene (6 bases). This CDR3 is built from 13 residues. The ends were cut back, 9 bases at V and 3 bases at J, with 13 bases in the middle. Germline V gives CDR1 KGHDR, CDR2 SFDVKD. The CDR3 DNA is TGTGCCACCCGTCGAGGGGGAGAAGAGACCCAGTACTTC. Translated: CATRRGGEETQYF.

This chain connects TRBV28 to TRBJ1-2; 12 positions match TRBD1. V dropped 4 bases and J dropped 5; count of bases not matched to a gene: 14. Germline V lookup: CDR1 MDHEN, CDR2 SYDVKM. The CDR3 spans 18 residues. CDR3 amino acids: CASSSSPFGTGGAYGYTF. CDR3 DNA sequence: TGTGCCAGCAGTTCCTCCCCATTCGGGACAGGGGGCGCGTATGGCTACACCTTC.

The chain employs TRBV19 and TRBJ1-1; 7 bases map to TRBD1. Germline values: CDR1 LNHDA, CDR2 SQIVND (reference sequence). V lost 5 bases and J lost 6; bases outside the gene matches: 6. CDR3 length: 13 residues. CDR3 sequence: CASSAGTVAEAFF. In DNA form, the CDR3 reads TGTGCCAGTAGTGCGGGGACAGTCGCTGAAGCTTTCTTT.

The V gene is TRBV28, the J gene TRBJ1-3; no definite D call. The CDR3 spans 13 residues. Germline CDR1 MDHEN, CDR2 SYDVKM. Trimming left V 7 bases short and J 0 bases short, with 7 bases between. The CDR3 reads CASKSGSGNTIYF. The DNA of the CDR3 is TGTGCCAGCAAGTCCGGCTCTGGAAACACCATATATTTT.

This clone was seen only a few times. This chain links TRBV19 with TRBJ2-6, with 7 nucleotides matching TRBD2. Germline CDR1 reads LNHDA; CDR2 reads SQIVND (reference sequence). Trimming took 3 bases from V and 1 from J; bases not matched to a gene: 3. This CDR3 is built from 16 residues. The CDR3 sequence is CASSIWGGSGANVLTF. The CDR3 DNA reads TGTGCCAGTAGTATCTGGGGGGGTTCTGGGGCCAACGTCCTGACTTTC.

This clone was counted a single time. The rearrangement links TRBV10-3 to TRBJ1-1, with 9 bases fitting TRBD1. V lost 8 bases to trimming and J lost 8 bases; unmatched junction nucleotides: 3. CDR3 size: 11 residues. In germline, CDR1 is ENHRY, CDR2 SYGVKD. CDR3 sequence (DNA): TGTGCCATCGGAGGACAGGGGGAAGCTTTCTTT. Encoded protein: CAIGGQGEAFF.

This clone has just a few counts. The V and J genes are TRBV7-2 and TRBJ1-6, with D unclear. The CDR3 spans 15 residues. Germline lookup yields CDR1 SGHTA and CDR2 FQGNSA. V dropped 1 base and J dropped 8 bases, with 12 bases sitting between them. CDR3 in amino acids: CASSLGPSRDSPLHF. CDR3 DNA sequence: TGTGCCAGCAGCTTAGGACCTTCGAGGGATTCACCCCTCCACTTT.

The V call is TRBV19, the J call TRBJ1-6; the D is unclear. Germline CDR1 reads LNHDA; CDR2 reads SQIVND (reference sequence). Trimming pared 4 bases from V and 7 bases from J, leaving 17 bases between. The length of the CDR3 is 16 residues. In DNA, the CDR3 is TGTGCCAGTAGTAGAAGTTTGAGAGAGTACAATTCACCCCTCCACTTT. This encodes CASSRSLREYNSPLHF.

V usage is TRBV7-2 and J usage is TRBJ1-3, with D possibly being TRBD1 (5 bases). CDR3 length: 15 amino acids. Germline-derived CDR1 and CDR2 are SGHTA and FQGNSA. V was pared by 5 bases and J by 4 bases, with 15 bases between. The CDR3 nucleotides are TGTGCCAGCAGCCCTCCACCAGGGCTCGGAAACACCATATATTTT. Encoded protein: CASSPPPGLGNTIYF. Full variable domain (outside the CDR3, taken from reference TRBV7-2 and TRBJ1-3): GAGVSQSPSNKVTEKGKDVELRCDPISGHTALYWYRQSLGQGLEFLIYFQGNSAPDKSGLPSDRFSAERTGGSVSTLTIQRTQQEDSAVYLCASSPPPGLGNTIYFGEGSWLTVV.

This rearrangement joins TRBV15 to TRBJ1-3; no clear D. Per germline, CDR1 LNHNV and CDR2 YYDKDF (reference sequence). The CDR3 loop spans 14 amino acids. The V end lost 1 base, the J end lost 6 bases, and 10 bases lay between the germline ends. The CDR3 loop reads CATSRVGGENTIYF. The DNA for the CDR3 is TGTGCCACCAGCAGAGTCGGCGGGGAAAACACCATATATTTT.

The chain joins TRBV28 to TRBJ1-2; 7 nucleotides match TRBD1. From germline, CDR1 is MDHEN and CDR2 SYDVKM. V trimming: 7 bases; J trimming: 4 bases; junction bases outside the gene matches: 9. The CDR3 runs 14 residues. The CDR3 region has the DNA TGTGCCAGCAATGCCCAGGGGGTAAGCTATGGCTACACCTTC. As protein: CASNAQGVSYGYTF.

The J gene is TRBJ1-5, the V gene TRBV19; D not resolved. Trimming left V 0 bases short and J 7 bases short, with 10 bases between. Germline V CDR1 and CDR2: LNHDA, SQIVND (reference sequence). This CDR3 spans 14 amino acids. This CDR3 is CASSIDPGAQPQHF. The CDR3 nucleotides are TGTGCCAGTAGTATAGATCCGGGTGCGCAGCCCCAGCATTTT. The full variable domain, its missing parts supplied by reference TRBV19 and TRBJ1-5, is DGGITQSPKYLFRKEGQNVTLSCEQNLNHDAMYWYRQDPGQGLRLIYYSQIVNDFQKGDIAEGYSVSREKKESFPLTVTSAQKNPTAFYLCASSIDPGAQPQHFGDGTRLSIL.

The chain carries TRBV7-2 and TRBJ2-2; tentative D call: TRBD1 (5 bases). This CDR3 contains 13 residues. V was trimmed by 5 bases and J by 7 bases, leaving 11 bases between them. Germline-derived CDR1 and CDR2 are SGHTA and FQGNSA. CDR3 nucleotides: TGTGCCAGCAGCCCCAGGGTGGGCGGGGAGCTGTTTTTT. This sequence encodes CASSPRVGGELFF.

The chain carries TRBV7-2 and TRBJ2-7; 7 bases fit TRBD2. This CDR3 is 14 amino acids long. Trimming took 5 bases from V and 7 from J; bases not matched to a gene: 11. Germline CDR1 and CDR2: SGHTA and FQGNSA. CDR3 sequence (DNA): TGTGCCAGCAGCCCCCGGGGAGGGTCTGGGGAGCAGTACGTC. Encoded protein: CASSPRGGSGEQYV.

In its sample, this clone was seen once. The CDR3 nucleotides read TGTGCCATCAGTGTACAGGGAGCTAACACTGAAGCTTTCTTT. It codes for CAISVQGANTEAFF. The rearrangement links TRBV10-3 to TRBJ1-1, with D possibly being TRBD1 (6 bases). Between the trimmed V and J ends, which lost 4 bases and 2 bases, there was a span of 11 bases. This CDR3 has 14 amino acids. Germline CDR1 and CDR2: ENHRY and SYGVKD.

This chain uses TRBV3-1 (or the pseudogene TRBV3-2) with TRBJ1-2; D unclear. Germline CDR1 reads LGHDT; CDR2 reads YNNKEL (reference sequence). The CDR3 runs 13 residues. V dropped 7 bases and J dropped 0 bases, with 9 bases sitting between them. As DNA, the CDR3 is TGTGCCAGCAAAAACTCCACTAACTATGGCTACACCTTC. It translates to CASKNSTNYGYTF.

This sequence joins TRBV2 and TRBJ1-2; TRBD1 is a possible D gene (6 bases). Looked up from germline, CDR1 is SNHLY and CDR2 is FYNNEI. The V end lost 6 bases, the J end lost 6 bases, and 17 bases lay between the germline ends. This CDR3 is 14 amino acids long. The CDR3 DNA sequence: TGTGCCAGCAGCCGAAAACAGGGAAGCAATGGCTACACCTTC. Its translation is CASSRKQGSNGYTF.

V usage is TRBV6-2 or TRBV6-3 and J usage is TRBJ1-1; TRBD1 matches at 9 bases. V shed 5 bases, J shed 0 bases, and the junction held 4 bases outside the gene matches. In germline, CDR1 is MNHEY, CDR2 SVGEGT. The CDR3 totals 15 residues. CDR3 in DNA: TGTGCCAGCAGTACCGGGACAGGGTTGAACACTGAAGCTTTCTTT. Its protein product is CASSTGTGLNTEAFF.